This section outlines one T cell receptor (beta chain) sequence together with its context. Its specific antigen is unknown. No qualities accompany the bases; no much larger clone lies one base away. TCRbeta CDR3 regions were amplified from genomic DNA using the immunoSEQ Assay, a bias-controlled multiplex PCR. In the authors' own workflow: The number of nucleated cells in each sample was estimated by amplification of reference gene primers within the assay. Sequence reads were collapsed and filtered to measure the absolute abundance of every unique TCRbeta CDR3 rearrangement. Productive Simpson clonality was computed per sample as the square root of Simpson's diversity index over productive rearrangements. Imported from immuneACCESS, the table was reduced by TCRdb to in-frame sequences with V and J called. These copies leave out some clones; in studies compared against another copy, an unresolved V gene accounts for under half, and the cause of the remainder is not known. That table gives V, J and clone size, and the DNA gave D and trimming. The sample table lists roughly 82,000 clones, 80% to 90% of them with a count of one. The leading ten clones occupy 15% to 20% of the sample.

The trim is 2 bases for V and 7 bases for J, with a gap of 11 bases between the germline ends. From the cysteine through the phenylalanine, the CDR3 covers 13 amino acids. Only the CDR3 part of the read is kept: 39 bases, read in frame from the first base. Looking up the germline V gene yields CDR1 SQVTM and CDR2 ANQGSEA. This entry is derived from a study of blood T cell repertoires in COVID-19 (dated by TCRdb to 2018 to 2020). With regard to the full study: Samples from collaborators originated in the United States, Italy and Spain and spanned both the acute and convalescent phases of COVID-19. The prospective study material was composed of cDNA or gDNA derived from T cells, B-cell-depleted T cells, or PBMCs. The dataset comprised deeply sampled blood TCRbeta repertoires from subjects exposed to, actively infected with, or recovered from COVID-19. The repertoires were released in a freely available public database meant as a resource for research on the immune response to SARS-CoV-2. The samples were drawn from two sources: the first 160 participants of the ongoing ImmuneRACE study, and fewer than 1,500 subjects contributed by 6 global collaborators. A de-identified subject ID, COVID-19 status, age in years and sex were almost always included in the sample metadata. Where available, HLA class I and class II types were obtained from metadata supplied by the sample provider rather than from assay-based typing. What the research found in general, with its limitations: The amount of clinical and demographic metadata varied by source and participant and was provided uncurated.

The collaborating institutions used their own protocols to collect whole blood in K2EDTA tubes. For TCRbeta analysis, collaborators shipped samples in one of three forms: frozen whole blood, isolated PBMCs, or DNA extracted from either of those sample types. Sequenced input: peripheral blood. The TCR was taken from a woman aged 55-75 years with acute or convalescent COVID-19. Here the chain combines TRBV29-1 and TRBJ1-4, with the identity of the D gene unclear. The DNA is as follows: TGCAGCGTTGAAACCGCATCAGGTGAAAAACTGTTTTTT. Translation gives CSVETASGEKLFF. Supplemented by the reference TRBV29-1 and TRBJ1-4 proteins around the CDR3, the complete variable domain is SAVISQKPSRDICQRGTSLTIQCQVDSQVTMMFWYRQQPGQSLTLIATANQGSEATYESGFVIDKFPISRPNLTFSTLTVSNMSPEDSSIYLCSVETASGEKLFFGSGTQLSVL.